The rows below give T cell receptor beta chains drawn from one sample of a study of T cell responses to AZD1222 COVID-19 vaccine. Sequencing used immunoSEQ multiplex PCR; TCRdb keeps in-frame clones, though not all of them. The table records around 140,000 clones, 93% of them present only once. The sequences come from peripheral blood, collected on day 0 of AZD1222 vaccination. The receptors derive from an adult in good health. CDR3s include the opening cysteine and the closing phenylalanine or tryptophan. A D gene is named only where the DNA matches it firmly. Clone size appears in some rows only: once, few, many, or a class for an expanded clone.

d_call: NA; j_call: TRBJ2-2; v_call: TRBV3-1/TRBV3-2; clone_size: NA; cdr3_aa: CASSHASTVAINTGELFF; cdr3_nt: TGTGCCAGCAGCCATGCCTCGACGGTAGCGATTAACACCGGGGAGCTGTTTTTT
d_call: TRBD2; j_call: TRBJ2-2; v_call: TRBV9; clone_size: NA; cdr3_aa: CASSPAGTMNTGELFF; cdr3_nt: TGTGCCAGCAGCCCGGCCGGGACTATGAACACCGGGGAGCTGTTTTTT
d_call: TRBD1; j_call: TRBJ2-7; v_call: TRBV5-4; clone_size: NA; cdr3_aa: CASSPRQGTMYEQYF; cdr3_nt: TGTGCCAGCAGCCCGCGACAGGGGACGATGTACGAGCAGTACTTC
d_call: TRBD2; j_call: TRBJ2-1; v_call: TRBV5-5; clone_size: NA; cdr3_aa: CASSLNSGSTSEQFF; cdr3_nt: TGTGCCAGCAGCTTGAATAGCGGGAGCACTAGTGAGCAGTTCTTC
d_call: NA; j_call: TRBJ2-1; v_call: TRBV24-1; clone_size: NA; cdr3_aa: CATSRDSGEQFF; cdr3_nt: TGTGCCACCAGCCGAGATTCTGGTGAGCAGTTCTTC
d_call: NA; j_call: TRBJ1-1; v_call: TRBV29-1; clone_size: NA; cdr3_aa: CSVDVNTEAFF; cdr3_nt: TGCAGCGTTGACGTGAACACTGAAGCTTTCTTT
d_call: NA; j_call: TRBJ1-1; v_call: TRBV5-1; clone_size: once; cdr3_aa: CASSLRGNTEAFF; cdr3_nt: TGCGCCAGCAGCTTGCGGGGCAACACTGAAGCTTTCTTT
d_call: TRBD1; j_call: TRBJ2-2; v_call: TRBV2; clone_size: once; cdr3_aa: CASRLDRGRRTGELFF; cdr3_nt: TGTGCCAGCAGACTAGACAGGGGGCGACGCACCGGGGAGCTGTTTTTT
d_call: NA; j_call: TRBJ1-1; v_call: TRBV6-5; clone_size: NA; cdr3_aa: CASRLRVNTEAFF; cdr3_nt: TGTGCCAGCAGACTGAGGGTGAACACTGAAGCTTTCTTT
d_call: TRBD2; j_call: TRBJ2-1; v_call: TRBV5-1; clone_size: NA; cdr3_aa: CASSSSSLAGGNEQFF; cdr3_nt: TGCGCCAGCAGCTCATCTAGTCTAGCGGGGGGCAATGAGCAGTTCTTC
d_call: TRBD1; j_call: TRBJ1-1; v_call: TRBV5-1; clone_size: NA; cdr3_aa: CASSLGQANTEAFF; cdr3_nt: TGCGCCAGCAGCCTGGGACAGGCGAACACTGAAGCTTTCTTT
d_call: NA; j_call: TRBJ1-2; v_call: TRBV6-5; clone_size: NA; cdr3_aa: CAVQERTRYGYTF; cdr3_nt: TGTGCCGTACAAGAGAGGACAAGATATGGCTACACCTTC
d_call: NA; j_call: TRBJ2-5; v_call: TRBV28; clone_size: NA; cdr3_aa: CASSLDGQDRGRETQYF; cdr3_nt: TGTGCCAGCAGTCTCGACGGCCAGGACAGAGGAAGAGAGACCCAGTACTTC
d_call: TRBD1; j_call: TRBJ2-3; v_call: TRBV5-6; clone_size: NA; cdr3_aa: CASSLEGQEGFTDTQYF; cdr3_nt: TGTGCCAGCAGCTTGGAGGGACAGGAAGGTTTCACAGATACGCAGTATTTT
d_call: NA; j_call: TRBJ1-1; v_call: TRBV20-1; clone_size: NA; cdr3_aa: CSARRVEAFF; cdr3_nt: TGCAGTGCTAGACGTGTGGAAGCTTTCTTT
d_call: TRBD1; j_call: TRBJ2-5; v_call: TRBV6-5; clone_size: NA; cdr3_aa: CASSHRDRGPETQYF; cdr3_nt: TGTGCCAGCAGCCACCGGGACAGGGGGCCTGAGACCCAGTACTTC
d_call: TRBD1; j_call: TRBJ1-1; v_call: TRBV2; clone_size: NA; cdr3_aa: CASSAGQGVTEAFF; cdr3_nt: TGTGCCAGCAGTGCCGGACAGGGGGTCACTGAAGCTTTCTTT
d_call: NA; j_call: TRBJ1-1; v_call: TRBV11-2; clone_size: NA; cdr3_aa: CASTGRANTEAFF; cdr3_nt: TGTGCCAGCACCGGGCGGGCGAACACTGAAGCTTTCTTT
d_call: NA; j_call: TRBJ1-3; v_call: TRBV6-5; clone_size: NA; cdr3_aa: CASSYSIGTTGNTIYF; cdr3_nt: TGTGCCAGCAGTTACTCGATCGGGACCACTGGAAACACCATATATTTT
d_call: NA; j_call: TRBJ1-5; v_call: TRBV19; clone_size: NA; cdr3_aa: CASSSTSQPQHF; cdr3_nt: TGTGCCAGTAGTAGCACTTCGCAGCCCCAGCATTTT
d_call: TRBD2; j_call: TRBJ2-7; v_call: TRBV6-2/TRBV6-3; clone_size: NA; cdr3_aa: CASSYSTSGAAYEQYF; cdr3_nt: TGTGCCAGCAGTTACTCGACTAGCGGGGCAGCCTACGAGCAGTACTTC